This T cell receptor (beta chain) is from a study of T cells after yellow fever vaccination. Study context: Low-cell-number fractions were prepared with SMART-Seq v4 Ultra Low Input. The study, taken as a whole, reports: It was a small share of clonotypes that appeared in both CD4 and CD8 compartments. Clones from primary vaccination mostly reappeared after the booster (less than 98% CD4, 88% CD8).

Comment on this clonotype: Its antigen is unknown.

Conversion of TCR transcripts into cDNA relied on 5'RACE template switching, which added a universal primer site and UMIs. TCRdb independently ran MiXCR on the 5' RACE reads; one entry per CDR3 protein. The sample yields 500,000 to 700,000 distinct CDR3 sequences, under 25% seen once. The V end was cut by 5 bases, the J end by 8 bases, with 12 bases between. Germline CDR1 reads MNHNY; CDR2 reads SVGAGI (reference sequence). This CDR3 comprises 13 residues. The chain employs TRBV6-6 and TRBJ1-4, with a tentative D call TRBD1 (5 bases). The specimen was PBMCs, collected 15 days after the yellow fever booster vaccination. This TCR was sampled from a man in his thirties or forties who received the YFV17D yellow fever vaccine. The CDR3 reads CASSKQEREKLFF. CDR3 DNA: TGTGCCAGCAGTAAACAGGAGAGAGAAAAACTGTTTTTT.